This T cell receptor (beta chain) was recovered during a study of blood T cell repertoires in COVID-19. On the study more broadly: Researchers got acute and convalescent COVID-19 samples from the United States, Italy and Spain. The cDNA or gDNA used as material had been derived from T cells, B-cell-depleted T cells, or PBMCs.

Grouping used clinical history reported by participants in a survey and questionnaire. CDR3 size: 17 residues. Trimming left V 3 bases short and J 0 bases short, with 15 bases between. Germline V gene lookup returns CDR1 MNHEY and CDR2 SVGEGT. How the authors handled the data: It was from reference gene primer amplification that nucleated cell counts were estimated. Measured with immunoSEQ multiplex PCR; TCRdb has only the in-frame clones, and not every one. That table supplies the V and J calls and clone size; D and trimming were determined from the DNA. Of 310,000 or so clones in the sample, roughly 89% were seen once.

Material for sequencing was PBMCs or T cells enriched from blood (not recorded which). The gene calls are TRBV6-2 or TRBV6-3 and TRBJ1-5; no clear D. The TCR was taken from a woman under 30 who had recovered from COVID-19. CDR3 coding DNA: TGTGCCAGCAGTTATTGGAGCTCAGATTATAGCAATCAGCCCCAGCATTTT. Its protein is CASSYWSSDYSNQPQHF.